This T cell receptor beta chain was profiled in a study of T cell repertoires in cytomegalovirus infection. A note on this clonotype: Its specificity is not known.

TCRdb reprocessed the reads with MiXCR, giving one entry per CDR3 protein. The table lists roughly 500,000 distinct CDR3 sequences, around a third of them singletons. Losses at the gene ends were 3 bases for V and 4 bases for J; bases not matched to a gene: 6. Germline lookup yields CDR1 SQVTM and CDR2 ANQGSEA. CDR3 size: 14 residues. Study-level findings and limits: Adding up the frequency of public TCR beta families identified people who carried CMV plus the relevant HLA. Across the ex vivo response, the dominant clonotypes were HLA-C-restricted CMV-specific TCR beta clonotypes.

The TCR originated in a human donor in good health (CMV status not recorded). Some clones in this sample may be carry-over from other donors' samples. The sequences come from cultured PBMCs, collected from culture after CMV antigen stimulation. This sequence joins TRBV29-1 and TRBJ1-3; 7 bases line up with TRBD1. The chain's CDR3 is CSVDERQGGNTIYF. DNA for the CDR3: TGCAGCGTTGACGAACGACAGGGCGGAAACACCATATATTTT.